The present entry profiles one TCR beta chain with its context. The data were taken from a study of T-cell reconstitution after alpha-beta-depleted transplantation in children. Trimming cost V 6 bases and J 6 bases; bases outside gene matches: 7. CDR1 MNHEY and CDR2 SVGEGT come from the germline V gene. The CDR3 is made up of 15 amino acids. Preparation of the TCRbeta library involved a method that used unique molecular identifiers. TCRdb called the PCR reads again in MiXCR, with one record for every CDR3 protein. The sample consists of around 600,000 distinct CDR3 sequences, over 9.5% of them appearing once.

The sample consisted of PBMCs from the stem cell graft donor, taken from the stem cell graft. The TCR sequence derives from a human donor who donated a stem cell graft to a child with acute myeloid leukemia. This chain links TRBV6-2 or TRBV6-3 with TRBJ2-1; 11 bases align to TRBD2. CDR3 in DNA: TGTGCCAGCAGAAGGCTAGCGGGAGGTAGCAATGAGCAGTTCTTC. This translates into CASRRLAGGSNEQFF.